This T cell receptor beta chain was identified during a study of T cell changes during pregnancy in multiple sclerosis. Trimming removed 3 bases from V and 2 bases from J, with 16 bases in between. Germline V gene sequence: CDR1 SNHLY, CDR2 FYNNEI. This CDR3 comprises 16 residues. TCRdb's table, derived via immunoSEQ multiplex PCR, lists solely in-frame clones and lacks some. Of roughly 89,000 clones listed, 90% to 95% are singletons. This rearrangement joins TRBV2 to TRBJ1-1; D perhaps matches TRBD1 (6 bases). The TCR sequence derives from a female donor with multiple sclerosis, enrolled in a pregnancy study. The sequences come from peripheral blood, collected in the first trimester of pregnancy. The CDR3 region is CASSEPQGGGNTEAFF. The CDR3 DNA sequence: TGTGCCAGCAGTGAGCCTCAGGGAGGGGGTAACACTGAAGCTTTCTTT.